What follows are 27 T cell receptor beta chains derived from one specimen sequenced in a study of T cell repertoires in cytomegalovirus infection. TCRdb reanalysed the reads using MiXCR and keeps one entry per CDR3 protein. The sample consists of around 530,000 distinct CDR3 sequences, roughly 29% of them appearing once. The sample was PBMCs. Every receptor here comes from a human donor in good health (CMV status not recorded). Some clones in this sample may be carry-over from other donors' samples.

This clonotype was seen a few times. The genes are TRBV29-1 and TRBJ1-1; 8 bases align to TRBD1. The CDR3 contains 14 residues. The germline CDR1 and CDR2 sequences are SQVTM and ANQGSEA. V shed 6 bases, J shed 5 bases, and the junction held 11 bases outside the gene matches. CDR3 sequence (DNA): TGCAGCGTCCCCAGACAGGGGAGAAGAACTGAAGCTTTCTTT. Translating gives CSVPRQGRRTEAFF.

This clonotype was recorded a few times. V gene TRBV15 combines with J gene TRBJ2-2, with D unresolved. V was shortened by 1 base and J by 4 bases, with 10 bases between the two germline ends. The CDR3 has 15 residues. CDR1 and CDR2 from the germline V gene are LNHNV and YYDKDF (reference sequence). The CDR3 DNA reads TGTGCCACCAGCAGAGGGTTACTGGGCACCGGGGAGCTGTTTTTT. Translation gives CATSRGLLGTGELFF. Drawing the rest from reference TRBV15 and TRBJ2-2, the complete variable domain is DAMVIQNPRYQVTQFGKPVTLSCSQTLNHNVMYWYQQKSSQAPKLLFHYYDKDFNNEADTPDNFQSRRPNTSFCFLDIRSPGLGDTAMYLCATSRGLLGTGELFFGEGSRLTVL.

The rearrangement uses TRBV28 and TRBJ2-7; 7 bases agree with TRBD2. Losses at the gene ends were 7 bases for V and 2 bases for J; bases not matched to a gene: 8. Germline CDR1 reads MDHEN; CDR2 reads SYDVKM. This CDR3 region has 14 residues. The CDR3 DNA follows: TGTGCCAGCACCTGGGGGGGTAGGGCCTACGAGCAGTACTTC. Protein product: CASTWGGRAYEQYF. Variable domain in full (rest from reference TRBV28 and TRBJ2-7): DVKVTQSSRYLVKRTGEKVFLECVQDMDHENMFWYRQDPGLGLRLIYFSYDVKMKEKGDIPEGYSVSREKKERFSLILESASTNQTSMYLCASTWGGRAYEQYFGPGTRLTVT.

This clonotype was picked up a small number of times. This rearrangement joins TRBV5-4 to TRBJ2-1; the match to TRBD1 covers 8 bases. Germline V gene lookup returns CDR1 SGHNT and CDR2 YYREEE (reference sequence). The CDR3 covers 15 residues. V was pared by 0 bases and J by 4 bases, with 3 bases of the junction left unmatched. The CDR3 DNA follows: TGTGCCAGCAGCTTGGGTGACAGGGGATACAATGAGCAGTTCTTC. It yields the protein CASSLGDRGYNEQFF.

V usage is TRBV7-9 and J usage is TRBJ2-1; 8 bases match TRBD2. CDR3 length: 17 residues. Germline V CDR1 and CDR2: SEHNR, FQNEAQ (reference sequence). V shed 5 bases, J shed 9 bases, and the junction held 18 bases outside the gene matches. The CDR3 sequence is CASSPPRRGLGNAEQFF. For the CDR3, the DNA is TGTGCCAGCAGCCCACCACGCAGGGGACTAGGGAACGCTGAGCAGTTCTTC.

This chain's CDR3 is CASSTSSVLAKNIQYF. The DNA of the CDR3 is TGTGCCAGCAGTACTTCTAGCGTTCTAGCCAAAAACATTCAGTACTTC. The chain is built from TRBV12-3 or TRBV12-4 and TRBJ2-4; perhaps TRBD2 as D (6 bases). The CDR3 loop spans 16 amino acids. Trimming removed 5 bases from V and 0 bases from J, with 14 bases in between.

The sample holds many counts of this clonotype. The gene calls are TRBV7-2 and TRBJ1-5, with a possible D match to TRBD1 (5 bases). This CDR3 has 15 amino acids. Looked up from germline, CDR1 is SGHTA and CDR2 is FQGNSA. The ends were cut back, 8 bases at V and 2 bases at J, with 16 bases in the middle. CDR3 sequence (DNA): TGTGCCAGCGGGGGGGGGGGTTTGGGCAATCAGCCCCAGCATTTT. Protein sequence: CASGGGGLGNQPQHF.

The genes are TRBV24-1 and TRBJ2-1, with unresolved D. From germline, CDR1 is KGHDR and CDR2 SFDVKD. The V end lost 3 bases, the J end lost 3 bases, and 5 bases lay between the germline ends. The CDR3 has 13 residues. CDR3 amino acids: CATSDGYYNEQFF. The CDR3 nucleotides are TGTGCCACCAGTGATGGGTACTACAATGAGCAGTTCTTC.

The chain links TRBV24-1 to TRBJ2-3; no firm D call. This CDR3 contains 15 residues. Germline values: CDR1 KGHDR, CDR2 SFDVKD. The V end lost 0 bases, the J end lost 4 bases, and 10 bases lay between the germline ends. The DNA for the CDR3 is TGTGCCACCAGTGATTTGAAGGGTACTGCAGATACGCAGTATTTT. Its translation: CATSDLKGTADTQYF.

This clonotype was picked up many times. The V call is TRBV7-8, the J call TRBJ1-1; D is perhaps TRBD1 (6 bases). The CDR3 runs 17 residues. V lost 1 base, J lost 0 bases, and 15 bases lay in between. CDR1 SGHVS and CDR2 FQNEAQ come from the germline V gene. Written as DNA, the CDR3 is TGTGCCAGCAGCTTAGTTGGTACGGGACACCTGAACACTGAAGCTTTCTTT. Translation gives CASSLVGTGHLNTEAFF.

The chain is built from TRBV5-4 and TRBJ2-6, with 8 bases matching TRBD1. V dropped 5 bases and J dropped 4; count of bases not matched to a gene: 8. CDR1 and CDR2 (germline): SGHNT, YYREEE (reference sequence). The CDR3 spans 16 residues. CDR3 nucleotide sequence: TGTGCCAGCAGTTCAGGGGGCGCTTTGGGGGCCAACGTCCTGACTTTC. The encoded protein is CASSSGGALGANVLTF.

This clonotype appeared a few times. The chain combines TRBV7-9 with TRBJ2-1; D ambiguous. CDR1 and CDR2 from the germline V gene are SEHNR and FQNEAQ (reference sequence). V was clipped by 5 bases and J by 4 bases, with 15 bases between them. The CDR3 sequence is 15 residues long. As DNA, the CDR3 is TGTGCCAGCAGCCCGAGTCAATCCCCTTACAATGAGCAGTTCTTC. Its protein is CASSPSQSPYNEQFF.

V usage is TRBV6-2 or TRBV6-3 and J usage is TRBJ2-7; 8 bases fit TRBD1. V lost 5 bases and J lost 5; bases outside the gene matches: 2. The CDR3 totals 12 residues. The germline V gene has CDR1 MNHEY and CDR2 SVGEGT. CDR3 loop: CASSRTGNEQYV. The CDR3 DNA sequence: TGTGCCAGCAGTCGGACAGGGAACGAGCAGTACGTC.

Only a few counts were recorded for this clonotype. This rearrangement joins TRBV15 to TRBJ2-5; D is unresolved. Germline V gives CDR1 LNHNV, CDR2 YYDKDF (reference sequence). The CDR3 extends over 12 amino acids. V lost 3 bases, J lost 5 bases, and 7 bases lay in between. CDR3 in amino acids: CATSRGAETQYF. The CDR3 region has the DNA TGTGCCACCAGCAGGGGTGCGGAGACCCAGTACTTC.

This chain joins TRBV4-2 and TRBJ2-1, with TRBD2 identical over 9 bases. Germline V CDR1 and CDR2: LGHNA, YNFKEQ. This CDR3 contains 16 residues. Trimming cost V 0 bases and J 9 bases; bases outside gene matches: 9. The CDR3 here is CASSQDSSGNGGEQFF. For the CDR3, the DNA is TGTGCCAGCAGCCAAGATTCTAGCGGGAACGGGGGTGAGCAGTTCTTC.

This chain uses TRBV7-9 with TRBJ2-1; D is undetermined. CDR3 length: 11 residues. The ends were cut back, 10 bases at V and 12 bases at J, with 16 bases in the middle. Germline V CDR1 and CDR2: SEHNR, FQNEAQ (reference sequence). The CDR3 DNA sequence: TGTGCCACTTCCCTCCTTCTTGGGCAGTTCTTC. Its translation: CATSLLLGQFF.

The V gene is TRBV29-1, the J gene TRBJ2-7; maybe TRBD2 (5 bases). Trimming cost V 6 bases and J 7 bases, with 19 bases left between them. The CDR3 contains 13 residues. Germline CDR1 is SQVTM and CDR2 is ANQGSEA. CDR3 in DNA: TGCAGCGTAATCATTGACTACTCTCGGGAGCAGTACGTC. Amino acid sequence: CSVIIDYSREQYV.

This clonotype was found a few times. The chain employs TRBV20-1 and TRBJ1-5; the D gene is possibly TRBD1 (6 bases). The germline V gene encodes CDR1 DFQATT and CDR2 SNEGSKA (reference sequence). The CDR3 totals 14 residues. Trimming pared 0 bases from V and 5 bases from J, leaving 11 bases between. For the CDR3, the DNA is TGCAGTGCTAGAGAAGGTGGGGGCTATCAGCCCCAGCATTTT. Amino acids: CSAREGGGYQPQHF.

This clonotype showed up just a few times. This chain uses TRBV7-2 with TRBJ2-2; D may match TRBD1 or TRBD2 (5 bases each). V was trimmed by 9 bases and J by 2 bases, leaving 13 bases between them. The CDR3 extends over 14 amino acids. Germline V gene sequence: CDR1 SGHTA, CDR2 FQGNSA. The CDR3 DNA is TGTGCCAGTCGGGGCTCCCTAAACACCGGGGAGCTGTTTTTT. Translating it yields CASRGSLNTGELFF. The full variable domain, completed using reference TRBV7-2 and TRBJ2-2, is GAGVSQSPSNKVTEKGKDVELRCDPISGHTALYWYRQSLGQGLEFLIYFQGNSAPDKSGLPSDRFSAERTGGSVSTLTIQRTQQEDSAVYLCASRGSLNTGELFFGEGSRLTVL.

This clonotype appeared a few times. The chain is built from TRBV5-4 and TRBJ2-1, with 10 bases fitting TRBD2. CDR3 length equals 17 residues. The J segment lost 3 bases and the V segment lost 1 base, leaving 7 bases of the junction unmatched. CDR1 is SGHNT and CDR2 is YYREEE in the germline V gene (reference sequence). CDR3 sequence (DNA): TGTGCCAGCAGCTTGAGGCTAGCGGGAGTTTACTACAATGAGCAGTTCTTC. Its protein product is CASSLRLAGVYYNEQFF.

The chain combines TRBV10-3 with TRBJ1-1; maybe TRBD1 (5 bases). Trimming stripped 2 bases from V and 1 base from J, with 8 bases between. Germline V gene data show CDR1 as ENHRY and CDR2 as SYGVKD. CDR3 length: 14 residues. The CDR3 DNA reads TGTGCCATCAGTGAGACCCAGGGGAACACTGAAGCTTTCTTT. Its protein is CAISETQGNTEAFF.

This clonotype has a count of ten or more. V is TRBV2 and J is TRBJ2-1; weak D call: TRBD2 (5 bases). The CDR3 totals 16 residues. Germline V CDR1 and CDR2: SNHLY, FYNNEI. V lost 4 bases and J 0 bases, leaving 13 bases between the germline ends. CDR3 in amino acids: CASSASSGSSYNEQFF. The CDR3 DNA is TGTGCCAGCAGTGCCTCGAGCGGTAGCTCCTACAATGAGCAGTTCTTC. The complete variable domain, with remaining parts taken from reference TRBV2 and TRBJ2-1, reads EPEVTQTPSHQVTQMGQEVILRCVPISNHLYFYWYRQILGQKVEFLVSFYNNEISEKSEIFDDQFSVERPDGSNFTLKIRSTKLEDSAMYFCASSASSGSSYNEQFFGPGTRLTVL.

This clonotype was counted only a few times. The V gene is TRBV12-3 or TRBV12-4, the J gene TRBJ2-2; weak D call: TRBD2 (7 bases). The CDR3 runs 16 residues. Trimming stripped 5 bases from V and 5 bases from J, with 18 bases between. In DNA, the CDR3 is TGTGCCAGCAGTGGGGGGGCGCGAGGGGGAACCGGGGAGCTGTTTTTT. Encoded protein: CASSGGARGGTGELFF.

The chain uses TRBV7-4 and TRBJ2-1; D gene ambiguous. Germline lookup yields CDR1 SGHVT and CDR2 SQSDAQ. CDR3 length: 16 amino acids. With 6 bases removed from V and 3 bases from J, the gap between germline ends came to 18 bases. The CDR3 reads CASRQIGPKNYNEQFF. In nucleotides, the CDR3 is TGTGCCAGCAGGCAAATAGGCCCCAAGAACTACAATGAGCAGTTCTTC.

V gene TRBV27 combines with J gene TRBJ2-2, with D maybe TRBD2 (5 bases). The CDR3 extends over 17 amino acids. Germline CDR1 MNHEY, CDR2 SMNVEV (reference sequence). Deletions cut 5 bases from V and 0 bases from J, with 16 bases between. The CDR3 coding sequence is TGTGCCAGCAGTCCCCTTGTGTCGGGAACGAACACCGGGGAGCTGTTTTTT. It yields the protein CASSPLVSGTNTGELFF.

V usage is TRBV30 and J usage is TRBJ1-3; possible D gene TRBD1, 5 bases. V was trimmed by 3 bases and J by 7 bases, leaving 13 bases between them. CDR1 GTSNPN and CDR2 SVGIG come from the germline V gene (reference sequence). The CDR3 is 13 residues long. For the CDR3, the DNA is TGTGCCTGGAGCGTGGGGGTTTCGAACACCATATATTTT. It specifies CAWSVGVSNTIYF.

The CDR3 here is CASSPVAGYEQFF. In DNA form, the CDR3 reads TGTGCCAGCAGCCCAGTAGCGGGCTATGAGCAGTTCTTC. The chain is built from TRBV7-7 and TRBJ2-1, with TRBD2 identical over 7 bases. The CDR3 extends over 13 amino acids. Germline V gives CDR1 SSHAT, CDR2 FNYEAQ (reference sequence). J was trimmed by 8 bases and V by 5 bases; bases with no gene match: 6.